One T cell receptor beta chain is described in this entry. The antigen is unknown. Unique molecular identifiers were incorporated when the TCRbeta library was constructed. TCRdb redid the calling of the PCR reads with MiXCR, one entry per CDR3 protein. The sample shows 500,000 to 750,000 distinct CDR3 sequences, roughly 30% of them seen only once. The sample is drawn from a study of T-cell reconstitution after alpha-beta-depleted transplantation in children. Findings of the study overall: There were reportedly several hundred expanded graft clones from which alpha-beta T cells came about two months after transplant. Diversity of TCRbeta at day 60 was high in some patients, arising from surviving recipient T cells and thymic progenitors. Newly generated T cells supplied most T-cell counts and diversity one year post-transplant.

Germline V gene data show CDR1 as LGHDT and CDR2 as YNNKEL (reference sequence). The CDR3 spans 15 residues. The V end lost 4 bases, the J end lost 0 bases, and 11 bases lay between the germline ends. Here the sequenced sample was PBMCs, taken before TCRalphabeta/CD19-depleted stem cell transplant. This receptor was taken from a boy in the first two years of life with Wiskott-Aldrich syndrome, due to receive a stem cell transplant. The chain joins TRBV3-1 to TRBJ2-3; D remains ambiguous. For the CDR3, the DNA is TGTGCCAGCAGCCGCGAACTTACTAGCACAGATACGCAGTATTTT. Its protein is CASSRELTSTDTQYF.